The 12 T cell receptor beta chains below all came from one sample that was sequenced in a study of shared clonotypes between healthy human individuals (dated by TCRdb to 2020 to 2022). Library preparation employed the immunoSEQ multiplex PCR assay. What TCRdb holds here is the immuneACCESS table cut down to in-frame rearrangements. Part of the clones is not present; checked against another copy, under half of the missing clones reflect an unresolved V gene, and the others are unexplained. Here the sample has hundreds of thousands of clones; about 96% occur a single time. Over 0.2% of the sample lies in the top ten. CD8 naive samples were CD45RO-negative cells positively selected for CCR7, giving a CD45RA+CCR7+ population that excluded TemRA cells. The sequenced sample was naive CD8+ T cells sorted from blood. The cell subset or site label corresponds to: CD45RA+CCR7+. These receptors originate from a man aged 30 to 39 in good health.

V gene TRBV6-6 combines with J gene TRBJ1-1; tentative D call: TRBD1 (5 bases). CDR3 length: 12 amino acids. Germline CDR1 reads MNHNY; CDR2 reads SVGAGI (reference sequence). Trimming left V 7 bases short and J 1 base short, with 7 bases between. CDR3 nucleotide sequence: TGTGCCAGCACCCAGGGGAACACTGAAGCTTTCTTT. Translation gives CASTQGNTEAFF.

This clone was detected once. The chain employs TRBV6-5 and TRBJ2-5, with D possibly being TRBD2 (5 bases). CDR1 is MNHEY and CDR2 is SVGAGI in the germline V gene. Trimming cost V 3 bases and J 5 bases, with 19 bases left between them. CDR3 length: 16 amino acids. In DNA form, the CDR3 reads TGTGCCAGCAGTTATCGGGCGGGCGTGAGGTCTGAGACCCAGTACTTC. As protein: CASSYRAGVRSETQYF.

The chain carries TRBV6-5 and TRBJ2-7, with TRBD2 matching over 8 bases. CDR1 and CDR2 from the germline V gene are MNHEY and SVGAGI. This CDR3 has 13 residues. V lost 6 bases and J lost 12; bases outside the gene matches: 13. CDR3 sequence: CASSPTAGGELYF. The CDR3 coding sequence is TGTGCCAGCAGCCCTACGGCGGGGGGCGAACTGTACTTC.

This chain joins TRBV27 and TRBJ2-7; D is ambiguous. The germline V and J ends were trimmed by 4 bases and 4 bases, with 8 bases remaining between them. CDR1 is MNHEY and CDR2 is SMNVEV in the germline V gene (reference sequence). The CDR3 has 12 amino acids. The CDR3 bases are TGTGCCAGCAGTTCCTACAAGTACGAGCAGTACTTC. Translated, it gives CASSSYKYEQYF.

The rearrangement uses TRBV6-5 and TRBJ2-4; no clear D. Germline loops: CDR1 MNHEY, CDR2 SVGAGI. This CDR3 region has 13 residues. V shed 5 bases and J shed 11 bases, with 16 bases lying between them. The CDR3 DNA sequence: TGTGCCAGCAGTCCGAGCTATTTTGACCTTCAGTACTTC. As protein: CASSPSYFDLQYF.

The chain uses TRBV5-1 and TRBJ2-7, with D perhaps matching TRBD2 (6 bases). CDR1 and CDR2 (germline): SGHRS, YFSETQ. The CDR3 covers 15 residues. The V gene lost 0 bases and the J gene lost 2 bases, with 12 bases spanning the gap. CDR3 DNA: TGCGCCAGCAGCTTGGGCCTCGGGGGAGCCTACGAGCAGTACTTC. Translating it yields CASSLGLGGAYEQYF.

The chain combines TRBV2 with TRBJ2-7; 7 nucleotides match TRBD1. V gave up 9 bases and J gave up 2 bases; unmatched junction bases: 10. The CDR3 extends over 14 amino acids. CDR1 is SNHLY and CDR2 is FYNNEI in the germline V gene. The DNA for the CDR3 is TGTGCCAGTTGTTCGGGACAGCATGCCTACGAGCAGTACTTC. Its protein product is CASCSGQHAYEQYF.

V usage is TRBV7-2 and J usage is TRBJ1-1, with a tentative D call TRBD1 (6 bases). In germline, CDR1 is SGHTA, CDR2 FQGNSA. CDR3 length equals 14 residues. The V gene lost 5 bases and the J gene lost 4 bases, with 14 bases spanning the gap. The CDR3 nucleotides read TGTGCCAGCAGCACCTACCAGGGGCGCACTGAAGCTTTCTTT. This translates into CASSTYQGRTEAFF.

This clone was observed once. The chain joins TRBV27 to TRBJ1-1; D call uncertain. This CDR3 has 12 residues. Germline V gene data show CDR1 as MNHEY and CDR2 as SMNVEV (reference sequence). The V end lost 3 bases, the J end lost 4 bases, and 6 bases lay between the germline ends. DNA of the CDR3: TGTGCCAGCAGTTTTCCCCTCACTGAAGCTTTCTTT. This sequence encodes CASSFPLTEAFF.

The chain employs TRBV28 and TRBJ2-7; 9 bases match TRBD1. Germline V gives CDR1 MDHEN, CDR2 SYDVKM. The V segment lost 11 bases and the J segment 4 bases; nucleotides outside the gene matches: 12. This CDR3 comprises 14 residues. The CDR3 DNA reads as TGTGCCGCTGACCCGGGACAGGGATATTACGAGCAGTACTTC. The encoded protein is CAADPGQGYYEQYF. Together with reference TRBV28 and TRBJ2-7, the CDR3 gives the full variable domain: DVKVTQSSRYLVKRTGEKVFLECVQDMDHENMFWYRQDPGLGLRLIYFSYDVKMKEKGDIPEGYSVSREKKERFSLILESASTNQTSMYLCAADPGQGYYEQYFGPGTRLTVT.

The chain has TRBV19 and TRBJ2-1; D is perhaps TRBD2 (6 bases). The CDR3 sequence is 11 residues long. Germline V CDR1 and CDR2: LNHDA, SQIVND (reference sequence). The V end lost 7 bases, the J end lost 15 bases, and 16 bases lay between the germline ends. CDR3 in amino acids: CASTGGGRGFF. The CDR3 DNA follows: TGTGCCAGTACCGGAGGAGGGCGTGGGTTCTTC.

The rearrangement links TRBV7-8 to TRBJ1-1; D gene ambiguous. The V and J ends lost 4 bases and 7 bases respectively, with 10 bases between them. Germline V gives CDR1 SGHVS, CDR2 FQNEAQ. The CDR3 has 12 amino acids. CDR3: CASSSSRLEAFF. The DNA of the CDR3 is TGTGCCAGCAGCTCTTCCAGGCTTGAAGCTTTCTTT.